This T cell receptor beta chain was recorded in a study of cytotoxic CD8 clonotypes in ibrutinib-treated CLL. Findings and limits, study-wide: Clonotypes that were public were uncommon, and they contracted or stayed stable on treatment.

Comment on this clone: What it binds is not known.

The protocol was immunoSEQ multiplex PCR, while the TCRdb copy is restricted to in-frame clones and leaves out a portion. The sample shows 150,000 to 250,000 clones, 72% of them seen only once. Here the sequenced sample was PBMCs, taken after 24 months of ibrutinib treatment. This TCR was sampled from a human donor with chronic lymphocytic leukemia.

CDR3 sequence: CASSLPNREQYF. DNA for the CDR3: TGTGCCAGCAGCTTACCGAACAGAGAGCAGTACTTC. The chain couples TRBV7-9 to TRBJ2-7; D not certain. This CDR3 region has 12 residues. With 2 bases removed from V and 7 bases from J, the gap between germline ends came to 9 bases. Germline loops: CDR1 SEHNR, CDR2 FQNEAQ (reference sequence). The variable domain in full, with the rest retrieved from reference TRBV7-9 and TRBJ2-7, is DTGVSQNPRHKITKRGQNVTFRCDPISEHNRLYWYRQTLGQGPEFLTYFQNEAQLEKSRLLSDRFSAERPKGSFSTLEIQRTEQGDSAMYLCASSLPNREQYFGPGTRLTVT.